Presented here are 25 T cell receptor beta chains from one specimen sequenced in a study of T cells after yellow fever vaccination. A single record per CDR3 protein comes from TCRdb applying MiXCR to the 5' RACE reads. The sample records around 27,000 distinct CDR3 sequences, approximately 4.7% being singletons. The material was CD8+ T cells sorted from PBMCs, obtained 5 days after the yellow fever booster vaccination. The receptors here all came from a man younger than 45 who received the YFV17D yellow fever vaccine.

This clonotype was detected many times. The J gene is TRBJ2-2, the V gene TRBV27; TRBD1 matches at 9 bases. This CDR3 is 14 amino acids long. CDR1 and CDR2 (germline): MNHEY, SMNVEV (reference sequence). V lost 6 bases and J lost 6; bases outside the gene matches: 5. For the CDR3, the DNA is TGTGCCAGCAGGGCGGGACAGGGCGCCGGGGAGCTGTTTTTT. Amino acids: CASRAGQGAGELFF.

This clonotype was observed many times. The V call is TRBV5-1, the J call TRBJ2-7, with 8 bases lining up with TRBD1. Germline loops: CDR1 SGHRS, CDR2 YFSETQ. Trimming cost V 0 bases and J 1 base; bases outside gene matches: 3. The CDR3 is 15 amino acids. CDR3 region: CASSLDWTGSYEQYF. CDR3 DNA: TGCGCCAGCAGCTTGGATTGGACAGGGTCCTACGAGCAGTACTTC.

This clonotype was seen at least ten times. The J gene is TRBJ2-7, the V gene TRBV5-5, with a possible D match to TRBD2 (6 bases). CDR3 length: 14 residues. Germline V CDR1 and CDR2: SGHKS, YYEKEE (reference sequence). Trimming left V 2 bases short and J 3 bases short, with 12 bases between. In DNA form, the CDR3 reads TGTGCCAGCAGCTTCCAGCGGGCGCTCTACGAGCAGTACTTC. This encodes CASSFQRALYEQYF.

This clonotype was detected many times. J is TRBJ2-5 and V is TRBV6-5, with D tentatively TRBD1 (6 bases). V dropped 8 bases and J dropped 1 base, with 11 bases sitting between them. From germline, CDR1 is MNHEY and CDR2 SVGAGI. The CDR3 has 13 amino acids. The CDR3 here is CASFTGRQETQYF. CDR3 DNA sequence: TGTGCCAGCTTCACAGGGCGCCAAGAGACCCAGTACTTC.

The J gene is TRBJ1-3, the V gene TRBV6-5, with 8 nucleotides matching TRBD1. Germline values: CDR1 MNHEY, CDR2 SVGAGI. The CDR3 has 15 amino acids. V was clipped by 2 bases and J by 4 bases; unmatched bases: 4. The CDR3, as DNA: TGTGCCAGCAGTTACGACAGGGGTGAGGGAAACACCATATATTTT. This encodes CASSYDRGEGNTIYF.

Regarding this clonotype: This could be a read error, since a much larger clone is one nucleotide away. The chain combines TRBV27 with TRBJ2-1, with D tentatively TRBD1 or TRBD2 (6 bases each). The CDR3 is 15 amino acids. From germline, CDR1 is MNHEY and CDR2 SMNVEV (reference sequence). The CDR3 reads CSSSLGGLPFNEQFF. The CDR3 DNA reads TGTTCCAGCAGTTTAGGGGGACTCCCCTTCAATGAGCAGTTCTTC.

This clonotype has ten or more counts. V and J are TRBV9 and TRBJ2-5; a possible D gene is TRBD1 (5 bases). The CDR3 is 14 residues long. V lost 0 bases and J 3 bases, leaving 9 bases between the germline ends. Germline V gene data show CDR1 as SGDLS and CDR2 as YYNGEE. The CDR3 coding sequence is TGTGCCAGCAGCGTAGACACAGGCAAAGAGACCCAGTACTTC. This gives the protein CASSVDTGKETQYF.

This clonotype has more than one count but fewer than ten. The CDR3 is CASSPLGGGREVDTQYF. For the CDR3, the DNA is TGTGCCAGCTCACCTCTCGGCGGCGGGAGAGAGGTAGATACGCAGTATTTT. The V call is TRBV18, the J call TRBJ2-3; 7 nucleotides agree with TRBD2. Germline V gives CDR1 KGHSH, CDR2 LQKENI. The CDR3 loop spans 17 amino acids. The junction had 14 bases not matched to a gene; V was cut back by 3 bases and J by 5 bases.

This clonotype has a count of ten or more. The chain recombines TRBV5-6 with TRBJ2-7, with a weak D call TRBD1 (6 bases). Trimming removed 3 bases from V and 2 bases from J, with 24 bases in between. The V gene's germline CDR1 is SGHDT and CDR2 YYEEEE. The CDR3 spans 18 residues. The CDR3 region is CASSSPRLGARDPYEQYF. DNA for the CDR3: TGTGCCAGCAGCTCCCCCCGGCTGGGGGCCCGGGACCCCTACGAGCAGTACTTC.

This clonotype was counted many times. CDR3 nucleotides: TGTGCCAGCAGAATCAGGGAAGCTGGCTACGAGCAGTACTTC. Translated: CASRIREAGYEQYF. The chain has TRBV27 and TRBJ2-7; a weak D match, TRBD1 (5 bases). Germline lookup yields CDR1 MNHEY and CDR2 SMNVEV (reference sequence). Trimming removed 6 bases at V and 3 bases at J, with 15 bases between. CDR3 length: 14 amino acids.

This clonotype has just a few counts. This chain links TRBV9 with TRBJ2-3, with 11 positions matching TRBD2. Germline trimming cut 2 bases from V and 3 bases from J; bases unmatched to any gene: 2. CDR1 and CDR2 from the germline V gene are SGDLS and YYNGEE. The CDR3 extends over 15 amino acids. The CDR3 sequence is CASSVIAGGTDTQYF. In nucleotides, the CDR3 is TGTGCCAGCAGCGTTATAGCGGGAGGGACAGATACGCAGTATTTT.

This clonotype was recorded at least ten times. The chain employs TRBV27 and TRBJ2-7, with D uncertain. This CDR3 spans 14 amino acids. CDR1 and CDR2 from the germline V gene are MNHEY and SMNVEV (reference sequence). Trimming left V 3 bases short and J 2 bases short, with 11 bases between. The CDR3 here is CASSFQGSPYEQYF. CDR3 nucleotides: TGTGCCAGCAGTTTCCAAGGTAGCCCCTACGAGCAGTACTTC.

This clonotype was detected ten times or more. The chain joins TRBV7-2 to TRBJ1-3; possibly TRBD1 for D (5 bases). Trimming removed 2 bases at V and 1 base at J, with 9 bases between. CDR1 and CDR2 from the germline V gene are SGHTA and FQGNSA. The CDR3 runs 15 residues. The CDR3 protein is CASSLLGASGNTIYF. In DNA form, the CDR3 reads TGTGCCAGCAGCTTACTCGGGGCTTCTGGAAACACCATATATTTT.

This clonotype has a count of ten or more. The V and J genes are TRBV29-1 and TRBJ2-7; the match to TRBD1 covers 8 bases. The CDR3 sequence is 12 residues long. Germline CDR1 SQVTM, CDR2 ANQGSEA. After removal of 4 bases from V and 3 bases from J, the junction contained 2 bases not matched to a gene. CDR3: CSVAGQGYEQYF. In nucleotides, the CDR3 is TGCAGCGTTGCCGGACAGGGCTACGAGCAGTACTTC.

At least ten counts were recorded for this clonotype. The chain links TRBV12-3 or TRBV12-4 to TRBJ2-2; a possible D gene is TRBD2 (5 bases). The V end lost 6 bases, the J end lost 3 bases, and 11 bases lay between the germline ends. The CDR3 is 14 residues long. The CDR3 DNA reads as TGTGCCAGCAGGACCGGGATGCACACCGGGGAGCTGTTTTTT. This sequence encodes CASRTGMHTGELFF.

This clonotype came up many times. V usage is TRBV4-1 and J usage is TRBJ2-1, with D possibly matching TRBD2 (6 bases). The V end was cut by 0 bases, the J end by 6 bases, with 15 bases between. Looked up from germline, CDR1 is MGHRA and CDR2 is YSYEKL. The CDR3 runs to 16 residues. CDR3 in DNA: TGCGCCAGCAGCCAAGACCGCGGCGGGGAGAGCAATGAGCAGTTCTTC. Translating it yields CASSQDRGGESNEQFF.

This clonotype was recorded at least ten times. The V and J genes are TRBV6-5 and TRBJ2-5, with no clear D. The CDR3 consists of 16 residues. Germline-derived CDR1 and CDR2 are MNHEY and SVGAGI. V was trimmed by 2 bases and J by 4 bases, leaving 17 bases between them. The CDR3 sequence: CASSYLAAWQTETQYF. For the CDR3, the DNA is TGTGCCAGCAGTTACCTGGCTGCGTGGCAGACAGAGACCCAGTACTTC.

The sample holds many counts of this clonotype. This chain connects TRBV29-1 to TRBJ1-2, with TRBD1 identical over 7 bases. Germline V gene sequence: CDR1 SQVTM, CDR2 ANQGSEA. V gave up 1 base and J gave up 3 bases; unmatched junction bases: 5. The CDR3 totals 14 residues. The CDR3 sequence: CSVEAPQGDYGYTF. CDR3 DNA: TGCAGCGTTGAAGCCCCCCAGGGGGACTATGGCTACACCTTC.

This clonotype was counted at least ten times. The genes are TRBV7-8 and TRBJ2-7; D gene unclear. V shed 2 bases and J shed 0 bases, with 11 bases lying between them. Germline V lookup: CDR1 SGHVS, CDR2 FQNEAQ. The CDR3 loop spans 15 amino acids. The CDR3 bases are TGTGCCAGCAGCTTAAAGTGGTTAAGCTCCTACGAGCAGTACTTC. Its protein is CASSLKWLSSYEQYF.

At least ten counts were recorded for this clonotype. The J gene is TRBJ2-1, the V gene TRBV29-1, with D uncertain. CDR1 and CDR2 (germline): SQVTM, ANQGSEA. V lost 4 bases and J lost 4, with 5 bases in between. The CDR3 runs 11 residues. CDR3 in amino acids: CSVGFYNEQFF. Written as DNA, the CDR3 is TGCAGCGTTGGTTTTTACAATGAGCAGTTCTTC.

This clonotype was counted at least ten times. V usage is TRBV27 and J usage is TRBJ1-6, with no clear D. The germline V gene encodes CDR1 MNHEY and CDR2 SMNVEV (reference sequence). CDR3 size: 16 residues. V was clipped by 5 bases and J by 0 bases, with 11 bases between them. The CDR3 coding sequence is TGTGCCAGCAGTCCGTGGGGTTCCTCCTATAATTCACCCCTCCACTTT. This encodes CASSPWGSSYNSPLHF.

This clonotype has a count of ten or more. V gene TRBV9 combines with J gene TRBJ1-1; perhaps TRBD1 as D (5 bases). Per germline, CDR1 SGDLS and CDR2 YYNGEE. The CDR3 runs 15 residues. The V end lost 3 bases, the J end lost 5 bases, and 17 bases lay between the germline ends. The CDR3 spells CASSAEGRLYTEAFF. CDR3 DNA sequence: TGTGCCAGCAGCGCAGAGGGGCGTCTGTATACTGAAGCTTTCTTT.

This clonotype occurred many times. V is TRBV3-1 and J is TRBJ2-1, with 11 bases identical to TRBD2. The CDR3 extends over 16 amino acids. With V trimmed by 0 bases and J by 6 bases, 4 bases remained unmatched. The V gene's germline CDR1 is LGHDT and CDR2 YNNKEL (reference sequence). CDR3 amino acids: CASSQERLAGFNEQFF. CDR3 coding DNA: TGTGCCAGCAGCCAAGAACGACTAGCGGGGTTCAATGAGCAGTTCTTC.

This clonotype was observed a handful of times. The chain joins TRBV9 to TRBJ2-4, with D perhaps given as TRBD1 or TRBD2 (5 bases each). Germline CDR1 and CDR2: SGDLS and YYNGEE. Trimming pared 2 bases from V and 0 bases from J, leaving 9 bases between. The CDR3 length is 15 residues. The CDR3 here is CASSVSGTAKNIQYF. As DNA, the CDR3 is TGTGCCAGCAGCGTCTCGGGGACAGCCAAAAACATTCAGTACTTC. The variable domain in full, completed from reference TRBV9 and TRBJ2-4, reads DSGVTQTPKHLITATGQRVTLRCSPRSGDLSVYWYQQSLDQGLQFLIQYYNGEERAKGNILERFSAQQFPDLHSELNLSSLELGDSALYFCASSVSGTAKNIQYFGAGTRLSVL.

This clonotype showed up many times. In DNA, the CDR3 is TGCAGTGCTAGGGGGTGGGCTAGGGGCTCCTACAATGAGCAGTTCTTC. Protein product: CSARGWARGSYNEQFF. V gene TRBV20-1 combines with J gene TRBJ2-1, with a tentative D call TRBD1 (5 bases). V dropped 3 bases and J dropped 0 bases, with 15 bases sitting between them. Germline CDR1 and CDR2: DFQATT and SNEGSKA (reference sequence). The CDR3 has 16 residues.